Described below is a single TCR beta chain sequence and its context. This clonotype showed up many times. Its antigen target is currently unknown. One base away there is no much larger clone; base qualities are not given. The label giving this sample's treatment or condition can be read as: allogeneic hematopoietic cell transplantation with graft depleted of TCRalphabeta T cells and CD19 B cells. TCRalphabeta/CD19-depleted allogeneic hematopoietic cell grafts were given to the transplant recipients, all of whom were children. The library was prepared using PCR. The data were produced on an Illumina HiSeq 2500. TCR library preparation used molecular barcoding, with unique molecular identifiers applied to normalize quantification of the TCRbeta repertoire. Using fastp at Q25 and MiXCR, TCRdb reprocessed the public reads and kept productive beta chains. Rows matching on CDR3 protein sequence are summarized as one entry with the most common DNA and genes. The sample includes around 700,000 distinct CDR3 sequences, with under 15% observed a single time. The top ten hold roughly 0.77% of the sample.

Its CDR3 holds 14 amino acids, cysteine through phenylalanine. Only the CDR3 DNA stays, 42 bases, in frame from base 1. Cut back by 4 bases and 3 bases, the V and J ends lie 16 bases apart. The CDR1 and CDR2 encoded by the germline V gene are SQVTM and ANQGSEA. The record originates from a study of T-cell reconstitution after alpha-beta-depleted transplantation in children (dated by TCRdb to about 2016). Looking at the study overall: The study quantitatively tracked T-cell immune reconstitution after TCRalphabeta/CD19-depleted allogeneic hematopoietic cell transplantation in children using TCR repertoire profiling. Study-wide findings and limitations: About two months after transplant, the apparently early recovery of alphabetaT-cell counts reportedly depended on just several hundred clones that had expanded rapidly and came from non-depleted graft cells. In some patients, the high TCRbeta diversity seen at day 60 was put down to recipient T cells and intrathymic progenitors that had survived conditioning. The frequencies of hyperexpanded clones fell over the following months, and after one year, T-cell counts and TCRbeta diversity were mostly attributed to newly produced T cells.

The starting material was PBMCs, obtained before TCRalphabeta/CD19-depleted stem cell transplant. The chain links TRBV29-1 with TRBJ2-7; perhaps TRBD2 is the D gene, with 7 bases matching. This TCR was recovered from a girl aged 2-10 years with congenital amegakaryocytic thrombocytopenia, due to receive a stem cell transplant. The sequenced DNA: TGCAGCGTTGTATTCGGGGGGCTCAGCTACGAGCAGTACTTC. This sequence encodes CSVVFGGLSYEQYF.